Below are 27 T cell receptor beta chains sequenced from a single sample in a study of monozygotic twins with inflammatory bowel disease. With the 5' RACE reads reprocessed, TCRdb shows one record per CDR3 protein and no DNA. Here the sample table reports a few hundred thousand distinct CDR3 sequences. The specimen was blood. The receptors were sampled from a human donor with ulcerative colitis or Crohn's disease, or a healthy co-twin of an affected twin (not recorded which).

The chain employs TRBV25-1 and TRBJ2-3; the D call of TRBD1 rests on TCRdb alone, since no DNA is present to check it. CDR3 length: 13 residues. The germline gives CDR1 MGHDK, CDR2 SYGVNS. The CDR3 loop is CASRSSGTDTQYF.

The chain recombines TRBV5-1 with TRBJ2-3. The germline gives CDR1 SGHRS, CDR2 YFSETQ. This CDR3 region has 12 residues. CDR3 protein: CASSFKRDTQYF.

The chain recombines TRBV5-1 with TRBJ2-1; as DNA is missing, the TRBD2 call by TCRdb cannot be tested. Germline CDR1 and CDR2: SGHRS and YFSETQ. The CDR3 consists of 22 residues. The CDR3 sequence is CASSETPQLAGVLASFYNEQFF.

The chain couples TRBV30 to TRBJ2-2. The CDR3 length is 13 residues. Looked up from germline, CDR1 is GTSNPN and CDR2 is SVGIG (reference sequence). This chain's CDR3 is CAWSPEHTGELFF.

The chain employs TRBV2 and TRBJ2-7. This CDR3 is built from 13 residues. Germline V CDR1 and CDR2: SNHLY, FYNNEI. CDR3 sequence reads: CASSAGEEYEQYF.

This chain joins TRBV12-3 or TRBV12-4 and TRBJ2-5; checking the TCRdb D call of TRBD1 is not possible without DNA. The CDR3 is 15 amino acids. CDR3: CASRMTGWFGETQYF.

The chain combines TRBV11-2 with TRBJ2-7; no DNA is available, so the TRBD1 call from TCRdb remains unchecked. This CDR3 region has 13 residues. Germline lookup yields CDR1 SGHAT and CDR2 FQNNGV. CDR3 protein: CASSLAGTSEQYF.

V gene TRBV20-1 combines with J gene TRBJ1-5. Germline V lookup: CDR1 DFQATT, CDR2 SNEGSKA (reference sequence). The CDR3 covers 15 residues. The CDR3 is CSASSQIYSNQPQHF.

This chain uses TRBV4-2 with TRBJ1-6; the TCRdb D gene call, TRBD1, has no DNA to confirm it. CDR1 is LGHNA, CDR2 YNFKEQ, per germline. The CDR3 spans 16 residues. CDR3 loop: CASSQDFAGSNSPLHF.

The chain combines TRBV5-1 with TRBJ2-5; TCRdb reports TRBD1, a call that lacks DNA to check it against. The CDR3 loop spans 15 amino acids. The germline V gene has CDR1 SGHRS and CDR2 YFSETQ. Here the CDR3 reads CASNQMQGVQETQYF. Together with reference TRBV5-1 and TRBJ2-5, the CDR3 gives the full variable domain: KAGVTQTPRYLIKTRGQQVTLSCSPISGHRSVSWYQQTPGQGLQFLFEYFSETQRNKGNFPGRFSGRQFSNSRSEMNVSTLELGDSALYLCASNQMQGVQETQYFGPGTRLLVL.

The chain has TRBV12-3 or TRBV12-4 and TRBJ2-1; the D call of TRBD1 rests on TCRdb alone, since no DNA is present to check it. The CDR3 has 13 residues. CDR3 amino acids: CASGQGVPGEQFF.

The chain carries TRBV20-1 and TRBJ1-2; without DNA, the TCRdb call of TRBD1 cannot be checked. The CDR3 covers 12 residues. Germline V gene lookup returns CDR1 DFQATT and CDR2 SNEGSKA (reference sequence). The CDR3 here is CSAHRGNYGYTF.

V gene TRBV5-4 combines with J gene TRBJ1-1; TCRdb gives TRBD1 as the D gene, but with no DNA this cannot be confirmed. This CDR3 contains 17 residues. Germline loops: CDR1 SGHNT, CDR2 YYREEE (reference sequence). The CDR3 protein is CASSPPGTGYPITEAFF.

This chain's CDR3 is CATSRDPGELRPQHF. The genes are TRBV15 and TRBJ1-5. The CDR3 totals 15 residues. Germline V gives CDR1 LNHNV, CDR2 YYDKDF (reference sequence).

The gene calls are TRBV5-5 and TRBJ2-7; TCRdb's D call, TRBD1, is unchecked because there is no DNA. CDR1 is SGHKS, CDR2 YYEKEE, per germline (reference sequence). CDR3 length equals 15 residues. CDR3 residues: CASSFRRGVDYEQYF.

The chain joins TRBV15 to TRBJ2-7; TCRdb proposes TRBD1, but this gene call is untestable without DNA. The CDR3 is made up of 14 amino acids. Germline assignment: CDR1 LNHNV and CDR2 YYDKDF (reference sequence). The CDR3 is CATSRDWGREEQYF.

The chain uses TRBV10-3 and TRBJ2-1; TCRdb designates TRBD1, a call that cannot be tested without DNA. Germline CDR1 reads ENHRY; CDR2 reads SYGVKD. The CDR3 sequence is 16 residues long. The CDR3 loop is CAISDGDGSSYNEQFF.

J is TRBJ2-3 and V is TRBV18. CDR1 KGHSH and CDR2 LQKENI come from the germline V gene. This CDR3 is 15 amino acids long. Here the CDR3 reads CASSPTGGYTDTQYF.

The V and J genes are TRBV12-3 or TRBV12-4 and TRBJ1-6. The length of the CDR3 is 14 residues. CDR3 sequence reads: CASSLSAFNSPLHF.

The V and J genes are TRBV7-9 and TRBJ1-5. This CDR3 region has 16 residues. Germline V gene lookup returns CDR1 SEHNR and CDR2 FQNEAQ (reference sequence). This CDR3 is CASSLGSVSSNQPQHF.

The chain uses TRBV7-2 and TRBJ2-3; TCRdb reports TRBD1, a call that lacks DNA to check it against. Germline loops: CDR1 SGHTA, CDR2 FQGNSA. The CDR3 has 14 residues. CDR3 sequence: CASSPRTGADTQYF. Filled out from reference TRBV7-2 and TRBJ2-3, the complete variable domain reads GAGVSQSPSNKVTEKGKDVELRCDPISGHTALYWYRQSLGQGLEFLIYFQGNSAPDKSGLPSDRFSAERTGGSVSTLTIQRTQQEDSAVYLCASSPRTGADTQYFGPGTRLTVL.

The chain employs TRBV3-1 and TRBJ1-1. The CDR3 runs to 14 residues. Per the germline V gene, CDR1 is LGHDT and CDR2 is YNNKEL (reference sequence). This CDR3 is CASSQRIGDTEAFF.

The chain's CDR3 is CSVVGPQNSSYGYTF. The chain employs TRBV29-1 and TRBJ1-2. CDR1 is SQVTM and CDR2 is ANQGSEA in the germline V gene. This CDR3 has 15 residues.

The V call is TRBV7-9, the J call TRBJ2-1. The CDR3 has 13 amino acids. Looked up from germline, CDR1 is SEHNR and CDR2 is FQNEAQ (reference sequence). The CDR3 sequence is CASSSYKHNEQFF. Full variable domain (rest looked up from reference TRBV7-9 and TRBJ2-1): DTGVSQNPRHKITKRGQNVTFRCDPISEHNRLYWYRQTLGQGPEFLTYFQNEAQLEKSRLLSDRFSAERPKGSFSTLEIQRTEQGDSAMYLCASSSYKHNEQFFGPGTRLTVL.

The J gene is TRBJ2-2, the V gene TRBV7-8; TCRdb's assignment of TRBD2 cannot be checked, as there is no DNA. The CDR3 runs 16 residues. From germline, CDR1 is SGHVS and CDR2 FQNEAQ. The CDR3 spells CASSSRTSGHAGELFF. Full variable domain (remainder filled in from reference TRBV7-8 and TRBJ2-2): GAGVSQSPRYKVAKRGQDVALRCDPISGHVSLFWYQQALGQGPEFLTYFQNEAQLDKSGLPSDRFFAERPEGSVSTLKIQRTQQEDSAVYLCASSSRTSGHAGELFFGEGSRLTVL.

CDR3 protein: CASSPQEAGVTDTQYF. The rearrangement links TRBV7-2 to TRBJ2-3; TCRdb outputs TRBD1, but without DNA this stays unchecked. Germline V CDR1 and CDR2: SGHTA, FQGNSA. There are 16 residues in the CDR3.

The J gene is TRBJ2-7, the V gene TRBV4-3; TCRdb outputs TRBD1, but without DNA this stays unchecked. CDR1 and CDR2 from the germline V gene are LGHNA and YSLEER. This CDR3 has 15 residues. CDR3 loop: CASSGSGTLGDEQYF.